This passage covers 19 T cell receptor beta chains from one sample sequenced in a study of T-cell memory formation after mild COVID-19. A single record per CDR3 protein comes from TCRdb applying MiXCR to the 5' RACE reads. The profile covers around 200,000 distinct CDR3 sequences, with 25% to 35% appearing a single time and around 10% taken by the ten largest. Sequencing used PBMCs or a T cell subset sorted from them (not recorded which). Source of these receptors: an adult woman who had mild COVID-19 (a few samples of this study predate the infection). Cell type and time point are not known.

This chain links TRBV6-6 with TRBJ1-1; 10 bases line up with TRBD1. CDR1 MNHNY and CDR2 SVGAGI come from the germline V gene (reference sequence). The CDR3 runs 16 residues. Unmatched junction bases numbered 8, after V lost 6 bases and J lost 1 base. The CDR3 here is CASRSPTGGPNTEAFF. CDR3 DNA sequence: TGTGCCAGCAGATCTCCGACAGGGGGCCCGAACACTGAAGCTTTCTTT.

This clonotype has just a few counts. This rearrangement joins TRBV5-6 to TRBJ1-5, with D maybe TRBD1 (6 bases). The CDR3 contains 15 residues. Trimming took 4 bases from V and 1 from J, leaving 12 bases between them. Germline values: CDR1 SGHDT, CDR2 YYEEEE. This chain's CDR3 is CASSLTGTSNQPQHF. The CDR3 nucleotides read TGTGCCAGCAGCCTGACAGGAACAAGCAATCAGCCCCAGCATTTT. Filled out from reference TRBV5-6 and TRBJ1-5, the complete variable domain reads DAGVTQSPTHLIKTRGQQVTLRCSPKSGHDTVSWYQQALGQGPQFIFQYYEEEERQRGNFPDRFSGHQFPNYSSELNVNALLLGDSALYLCASSLTGTSNQPQHFGDGTRLSIL.

This clonotype was observed once. The junction shows a germline mismatch at one end, possibly a read error. The V and J genes are TRBV7-9 and TRBJ2-7; TRBD2 matches at 10 bases. The CDR3 has 21 residues. From germline, CDR1 is SEHNR and CDR2 FQNEAQ (reference sequence). The CDR3 loop is CASSLAGVGGSRAPTFYEQYF. Here the CDR3 DNA reads TGTGCCAGCAGCCTAGCGGGGGTAGGAGGTTCCAGGGCACCAACTTTCTACGAGCAGTACTTC.

J is TRBJ1-1 and V is TRBV7-6; no firm D call. Germline assignment: CDR1 SGHVS and CDR2 FNYEAQ. V was clipped by 4 bases and J by 7 bases, with 25 bases between them. This CDR3 contains 17 residues. CDR3 DNA sequence: TGTGCCAGCAGCTCCTTGAGTAGCTTTGGTACGGAGGATGAAGCTTTCTTT. Its protein is CASSSLSSFGTEDEAFF.

The V and J genes are TRBV7-9 and TRBJ1-5, with D possibly matching TRBD1 (6 bases). Germline V gene sequence: CDR1 SEHNR, CDR2 FQNEAQ (reference sequence). V was trimmed by 2 bases and J by 0 bases, leaving 11 bases between them. The CDR3 contains 16 residues. CDR3 in amino acids: CASSLTGAGSNQPQHF. The CDR3, as DNA: TGTGCCAGCAGCTTAACGGGGGCAGGTAGCAATCAGCCCCAGCATTTT.

A few counts support this clonotype. The rearrangement links TRBV7-9 to TRBJ2-3; 9 nucleotides match TRBD1. The CDR3 is 16 residues long. CDR1 is SEHNR, CDR2 FQNEAQ, per germline (reference sequence). V shed 3 bases, J shed 0 bases, and the junction held 4 bases outside the gene matches. CDR3: CASSFGDRGSTDTQYF. CDR3 bases: TGTGCCAGCAGCTTCGGCGACAGGGGGAGCACAGATACGCAGTATTTT. Using reference TRBV7-9 and TRBJ2-3 for the parts outside the CDR3, the full variable domain is DTGVSQNPRHKITKRGQNVTFRCDPISEHNRLYWYRQTLGQGPEFLTYFQNEAQLEKSRLLSDRFSAERPKGSFSTLEIQRTEQGDSAMYLCASSFGDRGSTDTQYFGPGTRLTVL.

This clonotype was seen only a few times. The CDR3 here is CSARDQAGDHQPQHF. The DNA for the CDR3 is TGCAGTGCTAGAGATCAAGCAGGGGACCATCAGCCCCAGCATTTT. The V gene is TRBV20-1, the J gene TRBJ1-5, with TRBD1 as a possible D gene (6 bases). Looked up from germline, CDR1 is DFQATT and CDR2 is SNEGSKA (reference sequence). V was clipped by 0 bases and J by 5 bases, with 14 bases between them. CDR3 length: 15 amino acids.

This clonotype has a handful of counts. The V gene is TRBV21-1, the J gene TRBJ2-7; no DNA check was done on the table's D call, TRBD1. TRBV21-1 is designated a pseudogene. CDR3 size: 12 residues. The CDR3 reads CASSKAGGEQYF. The CDR3 DNA reads TGTGCCAGCAGCAAGGCCGGGGGTGAGCAGTACTTC.

This clonotype was seen only a few times. The rearrangement uses TRBV5-4 and TRBJ2-5, with TRBD2 matching over 9 bases. Germline V gene data show CDR1 as SGHNT and CDR2 as YYREEE (reference sequence). The CDR3 consists of 13 residues. After removal of 7 bases from V and 4 bases from J, the junction contained 5 bases not matched to a gene. The CDR3: CASSATSGETQYF. DNA for the CDR3: TGTGCCAGCTCAGCGACTAGCGGAGAGACCCAGTACTTC.

The chain employs TRBV7-6 and TRBJ2-1; TRBD2 matches 8 bases. CDR3 length: 15 amino acids. Trimming cost V 2 bases and J 7 bases; bases outside gene matches: 7. Per germline, CDR1 SGHVS and CDR2 FNYEAQ. The CDR3 coding sequence is TGTGCCAGCAGCTTATTTAGCGGGGTAAAGAATGAGCAGTTCTTC. It yields the protein CASSLFSGVKNEQFF.

The CDR3 nucleotides read TGTGCCAGCATGACTCACACTGAAGCTTTCTTT. Translating gives CASMTHTEAFF. The chain recombines TRBV27 with TRBJ1-1, with unresolved D. Germline V lookup: CDR1 MNHEY, CDR2 SMNVEV (reference sequence). The CDR3 is 11 amino acids. V was pared by 7 bases and J by 3 bases, with 6 bases between.

V and J are TRBV28 and TRBJ1-5, with TRBD1 matching over 9 bases. The CDR3 loop spans 15 amino acids. The V and J ends lost 6 bases and 4 bases, in that order; junction bases with no gene match: 7. CDR1 and CDR2 (germline): MDHEN, SYDVKM. The CDR3 nucleotides read TGTGCCAGCAGGTCTCCCGGGACAGGGAATCAGCCCCAGCATTTT. Translation: CASRSPGTGNQPQHF.

The chain links TRBV6-5 to TRBJ1-1; no clear D gene. CDR1 is MNHEY, CDR2 SVGAGI, per germline. Deletions cut 1 base from V and 6 bases from J, with 21 bases between. The CDR3 consists of 17 residues. CDR3 sequence (DNA): TGTGCCAGCAGTTACTGGCAAAAGGGCTGGGCGACCTCTGAAGCTTTCTTT. Translating gives CASSYWQKGWATSEAFF.

The J gene is TRBJ2-5, the V gene TRBV7-2; possible D gene TRBD1, 6 bases. The CDR3 runs to 16 residues. The V end lost 5 bases, the J end lost 0 bases, and 16 bases lay between the germline ends. From germline, CDR1 is SGHTA and CDR2 FQGNSA. The CDR3 DNA is TGTGCCAGCAGCACGGGGACACAAACCTACCAAGAGACCCAGTACTTC. Its protein product is CASSTGTQTYQETQYF.

The CDR3 region is CASSLSLGGNTEAFF. The CDR3 DNA sequence: TGCGCCAGCAGCTTGTCCTTGGGGGGAAACACTGAAGCTTTCTTT. The genes are TRBV5-1 and TRBJ1-1; possible D gene TRBD1, 5 bases. The CDR3 consists of 15 residues. V dropped 1 base and J dropped 2 bases, with 12 bases sitting between them. Germline assignment: CDR1 SGHRS and CDR2 YFSETQ.

V and J are TRBV5-1 and TRBJ2-5; possibly TRBD1 for D (5 bases). Germline CDR1 is SGHRS and CDR2 is YFSETQ. The CDR3 has 14 residues. Trimming took off 0 bases at V and 2 bases at J, with 8 bases between the two ends. The CDR3 nucleotides read TGCGCCAGCAGCTTGGCGACAGAGCAAGAGACCCAGTACTTC. Its translation: CASSLATEQETQYF.

For the CDR3, the DNA is TGCGCCAGCAGCTTACAGGGAAACCCCAATGAGCAGTTCTTC. It specifies CASSLQGNPNEQFF. The chain combines TRBV5-1 with TRBJ2-1; maybe TRBD1 (6 bases). Per the germline V gene, CDR1 is SGHRS and CDR2 is YFSETQ. Trimming stripped 2 bases from V and 6 bases from J, with 12 bases between. This CDR3 has 14 amino acids.

The sample holds a few counts of this clonotype. This sequence joins TRBV5-6 and TRBJ2-3; D perhaps matches TRBD2 (5 bases). Trimming pared 5 bases from V and 1 base from J, leaving 8 bases between. The CDR3 spans 13 residues. Per the germline V gene, CDR1 is SGHDT and CDR2 is YYEEEE. The DNA for the CDR3 is TGTGCCAGCAGGAGGGCGGGCACAGATACGCAGTATTTT. Translated: CASRRAGTDTQYF.

This clonotype was recorded a few times. This chain joins TRBV20-1 and TRBJ2-1, with D perhaps given as TRBD1 or TRBD2 (6 bases each). The CDR3 loop spans 14 amino acids. Germline V gene sequence: CDR1 DFQATT, CDR2 SNEGSKA (reference sequence). With 8 bases removed from V and 7 bases from J, the gap between germline ends came to 21 bases. CDR3 region: CSLGGPRFRNEQFF. CDR3 DNA sequence: TGCAGTCTAGGGGGGCCCCGGTTTAGGAATGAGCAGTTCTTC.